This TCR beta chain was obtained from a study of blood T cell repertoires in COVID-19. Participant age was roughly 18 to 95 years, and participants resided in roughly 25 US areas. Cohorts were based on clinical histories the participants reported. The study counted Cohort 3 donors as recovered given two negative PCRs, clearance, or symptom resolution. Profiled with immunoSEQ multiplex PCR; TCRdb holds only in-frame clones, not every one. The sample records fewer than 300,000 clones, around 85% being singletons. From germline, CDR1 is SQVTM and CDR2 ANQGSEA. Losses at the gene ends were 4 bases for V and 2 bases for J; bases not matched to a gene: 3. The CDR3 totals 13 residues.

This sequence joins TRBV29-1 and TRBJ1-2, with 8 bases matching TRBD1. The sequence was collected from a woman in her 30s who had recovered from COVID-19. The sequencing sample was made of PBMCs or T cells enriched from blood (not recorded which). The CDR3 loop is CSVGQGANYGYTF. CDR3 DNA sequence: TGCAGCGTTGGGCAGGGGGCGAACTATGGCTACACCTTC.